One T cell receptor beta chain is described in this entry. Its antigen is still unknown. Sequence at one end of the junction differs from germline and may be a read error. Germline CDR1 SGHNT, CDR2 YYREEE (reference sequence). CDR3 length: 15 residues. One entry per CDR3 protein results from TCRdb running MiXCR on the reads. In the table there are around 170,000 distinct CDR3 sequences, around an eighth of which are singletons. The data are from a study of T cell repertoires in cytomegalovirus infection. Background on the study: Both CMV infection and a matching HLA type were indicated by public TCR beta signatures.

Points from the study as a whole: Identification of carriers of CMV plus the relevant HLA was achieved through cumulative public TCR beta family frequency. Ex vivo responses were dominated by HLA-C-restricted CMV-specific TCR beta clonotypes.

The chain carries TRBV5-4 and TRBJ2-5; 8 nucleotides line up with TRBD2. The sequencing input was PBMCs. The source is a human donor in good health (CMV status not recorded). Some clones in this sample may be carry-over from other donors' samples. DNA of the CDR3: TGTGCCAGCAGTTTGGGCGGGGGGCGGCAGGAGACCCAGTACTTC. Translating it yields CASSLGGGRQETQYF.